This entry lists 2 T cell receptor beta chains sequenced from one sample in a study of CXCR3-negative and CXCR3-positive naive CD8 T cells. Study findings and constraints: Against CXCR3-negative naive cells, CXCR3-positive naive cells showed more hydrophobic TRB CDR3s.

TRB cDNA libraries were made by UMI-labeled 5' RACE. TCRdb reprocessed the 5' RACE reads and keeps a single row for each CDR3 protein, giving no DNA. The sample includes some 150,000 distinct CDR3 sequences. These TCRs' antigens remain unknown. Sequences were obtained from naive CXCR3+ CD8+ T cells from blood. The subset here: CD45RO-CCR7+CD27+CD95- naive CD8+ T cells expressing CXCR3 (TNR3+). The receptors were gathered from a human donor in good health. Some clones in this sample may be carry-over from other donors' samples.

The chain carries TRBV7-6 and TRBJ2-1; TCRdb lists TRBD2, though no DNA is available to test this call. Germline V gene data show CDR1 as SGHVS and CDR2 as FNYEAQ. This CDR3 comprises 13 residues. The CDR3 sequence: CASRPAAYNEQFF.

The chain couples TRBV4-2 to TRBJ2-3; TCRdb designates TRBD1, a call that cannot be tested without DNA. The V gene's germline CDR1 is LGHNA and CDR2 YNFKEQ. This CDR3 is built from 16 residues. The chain's CDR3 is CASSQVGGVSTDTQYF.